This T cell receptor (beta chain) is from a study of T cell responses to AZD1222 COVID-19 vaccine. Study results and limitations: Per reports, nearly half of all spike-specific TCRs target regions that are unmutated in variants.

Regarding this clone: Its antigen is not known.

Assay: immunoSEQ multiplex PCR; the TCRdb copy retains only in-frame clones and omits some. The table records roughly 150,000 clones, about nine tenths of them present only once. V was trimmed by 5 bases and J by 10 bases, leaving 17 bases between them. Germline-derived CDR1 and CDR2 are LNHNV and YYDKDF (reference sequence). This CDR3 comprises 13 residues. The chain uses TRBV15 and TRBJ1-1; D unresolved. The material was peripheral blood, obtained 28 days after the second AZD1222 dose. The sequence was collected from an adult who received the AZD1222 COVID-19 vaccine. CDR3 nucleotides: TGTGCCACCAGCCGTTTCGATGTGGGTGGAGCTTTCTTT. It codes for CATSRFDVGGAFF.